This T cell receptor (beta chain) was sequenced in a study of T cells in tuberculosis. As for the study in general: The T cells targeted glucose monomycolate, a mycobacterial lipid, via CD1B. In South Africa, adults with active tuberculosis were compared with IGRA-negative and latently infected IGRA-positive adolescents. Overall study results and limits: Smaller distances to GMM-specific TCRs suggested their expansion in active tuberculosis.

The table came from immunoSEQ multiplex PCR; TCRdb's copy has only in-frame clones and leaves some out. The sample yields 35,000 to 55,000 clones, roughly 96% seen once. At study entry, adolescents had tuberculin skin tests and IGRA screening. This CDR3 spans 13 amino acids. From germline, CDR1 is SGHDN and CDR2 FVKESK. Trimming took 4 bases from V and 7 from J, leaving 13 bases between them. As to this clone: Its antigen is not identified.

The sequenced material came from PBMCs. The clonotype comes from a donor aged 10 to 29 with latent tuberculosis or without tuberculosis infection. The V gene is TRBV14, the J gene TRBJ1-2; D remains unclear. The CDR3 coding sequence is TGTGCCAGCAGCCTGGGAGGAATAACTGGCTACACCTTC. Its translation: CASSLGGITGYTF.